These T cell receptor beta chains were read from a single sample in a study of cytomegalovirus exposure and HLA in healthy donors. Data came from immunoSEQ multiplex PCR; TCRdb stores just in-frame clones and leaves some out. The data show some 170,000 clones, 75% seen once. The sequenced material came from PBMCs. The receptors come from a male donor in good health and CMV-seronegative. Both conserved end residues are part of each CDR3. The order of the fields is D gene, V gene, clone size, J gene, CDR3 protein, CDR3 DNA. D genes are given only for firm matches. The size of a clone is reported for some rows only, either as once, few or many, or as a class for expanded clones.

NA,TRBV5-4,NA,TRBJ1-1,CASSMGQDSYATEAFF,TGTGCCAGCAGCATGGGCCAGGACAGCTATGCCACTGAAGCTTTCTTT
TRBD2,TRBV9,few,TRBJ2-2,CASSLGLAGASGELFF,TGTGCCAGCAGCCTGGGACTAGCGGGGGCAAGCGGGGAGCTGTTTTTT
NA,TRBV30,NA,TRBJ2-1,CAWSVLEMYSEQFF,TGTGCCTGGAGTGTACTAGAGATGTATAGTGAGCAGTTCTTC
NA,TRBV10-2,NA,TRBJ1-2,CASARRGGGYTF,TGCGCCAGCGCAAGACGGGGTGGTGGCTACACCTTC
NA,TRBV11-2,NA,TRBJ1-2,CASSLEYNRNYGYTF,TGTGCCAGCAGCTTAGAGTATAACAGAAACTATGGCTACACCTTC
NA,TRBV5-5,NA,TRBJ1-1,CASSSYREAFF,TGTGCCAGCAGCTCTTACAGAGAAGCTTTCTTT
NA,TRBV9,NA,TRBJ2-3,CASSVGLLVSTDTQYF,TGTGCCAGCAGCGTAGGTTTACTAGTAAGCACAGATACGCAGTATTTT
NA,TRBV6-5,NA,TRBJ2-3,CASSYSRGPRGNTQYF,TGTGCCAGCAGTTACTCGCGGGGACCTCGAGGGAATACGCAGTATTTT
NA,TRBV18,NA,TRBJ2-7,CASSPSSSYEQYF,TGTGCCAGCTCACCGTCGAGCTCCTACGAGCAGTACTTC
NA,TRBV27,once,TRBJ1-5,CASSLGPRGNQPQHF,TGTGCCAGCAGTTTAGGCCCGCGGGGCAATCAGCCCCAGCATTTT
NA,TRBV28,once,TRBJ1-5,CASLNMDYDQPQHF,TGTGCCAGCTTAAACATGGACTACGATCAGCCCCAGCATTTT
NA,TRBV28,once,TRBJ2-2,CASSLPTGELFF,TGTGCCAGCAGTCTCCCGACCGGGGAGCTGTTTTTT
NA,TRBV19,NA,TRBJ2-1,CASSMGHNEQFF,TGTGCCAGTAGTATGGGGCACAATGAGCAGTTCTTC
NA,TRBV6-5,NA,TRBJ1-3,CASSYGQSSGNTIYF,TGTGCCAGCAGTTACGGGCAGAGCTCTGGAAACACCATATATTTT
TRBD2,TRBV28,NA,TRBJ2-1,CASRGAGTSLNEQFF,TGTGCCAGCAGAGGGGCCGGGACTAGTCTCAATGAGCAGTTCTTC
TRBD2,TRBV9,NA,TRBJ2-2,CASSLSGRANTGELFF,TGTGCCAGCAGTTTAAGCGGGAGGGCGAACACCGGGGAGCTGTTTTTT
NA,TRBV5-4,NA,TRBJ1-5,CASSLEGGNQPQHF,TGTGCCAGCAGCTTGGAAGGGGGCAATCAGCCCCAGCATTTT
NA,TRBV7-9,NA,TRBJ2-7,CSSSFSSEQYF,TGTTCCAGCAGCTTTTCGTCCGAGCAGTACTTC
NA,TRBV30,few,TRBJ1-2,CAWSGGGYGYTF,TGTGCCTGGAGTGGGGGGGGCTATGGCTACACCTTC
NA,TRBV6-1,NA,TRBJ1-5,CASSIGWGDNQPQHF,TGTGCCAGCAGTATCGGTTGGGGGGACAATCAGCCCCAGCATTTT
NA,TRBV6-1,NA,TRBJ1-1,CASSEAEAEAFF,TGTGCCAGCAGTGAAGCGGAGGCAGAAGCTTTCTTT
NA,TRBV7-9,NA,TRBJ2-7,CSSSLALGSNEQYF,TGTTCCAGCAGCTTAGCGTTGGGGAGCAACGAGCAGTACTTC